This paragraph covers one T cell receptor (beta chain) sequence. Its antigen is not identified. The CDR3 has 17 amino acids. Germline loops: CDR1 MDHEN, CDR2 SYDVKM. Trimming removed 4 bases from V and 0 bases from J, with 15 bases in between. The repertoire was sequenced with immunoSEQ multiplex PCR; TCRdb's copy has only in-frame clones and lacks some. The repertoire holds fewer than 35,000 clones, with approximately 70% as singletons. Isolating CD4+ T cells followed roughly ten days of culture. This sample was included in a study of vaccination effects on CD4 cells after COVID-19. The rearrangement joins TRBV28 to TRBJ2-2; D is possibly TRBD1 or TRBD2 (5 bases each). Sequenced material: CD4+ T cells from PBMCs cultured without peptide, taken before COVID-19 vaccination. This TCR was recovered from a human donor who received a COVID-19 vaccine. The CDR3 DNA follows: TGTGCCAGCAGTTCTTTTTGGGGACCCGCGAACACCGGGGAGCTGTTTTTT. Its protein product is CASSSFWGPANTGELFF. The full variable domain, rest sourced from reference TRBV28 and TRBJ2-2, is DVKVTQSSRYLVKRTGEKVFLECVQDMDHENMFWYRQDPGLGLRLIYFSYDVKMKEKGDIPEGYSVSREKKERFSLILESASTNQTSMYLCASSSFWGPANTGELFFGEGSRLTVL.